These 5 T cell receptor beta chains originate from one sample sequenced in a study of cytomegalovirus exposure and HLA in healthy donors (dated by TCRdb to about 2017). Libraries came from the immunoSEQ multiplex PCR assay. For the multiplex PCR, a mixture combining 60 forward primers for TCR Vbeta segments and 13 reverse primers for TCR Jbeta segments was used. TCRdb's version of the immuneACCESS table is confined to in-frame rearrangements and falls short of the full clone set. An unresolved V gene accounts for under half of the shortfall where checked; the remainder is of unknown origin. The sample table holds some 150,000 clones, of which approximately 80% were seen once. The leading ten clones occupy about 6.4% of the sample. Material: PBMCs. These receptors were taken from a woman between 45 and 65 years old in good health and CMV-seropositive.

The chain couples TRBV5-4 to TRBJ2-7; 8 nucleotides match TRBD2. The germline V gene has CDR1 SGHNT and CDR2 YYREEE (reference sequence). The ends lost 1 base at V and 5 bases at J; junction bases unmatched: 8. The CDR3 has 15 residues. This chain's CDR3 is CASSLPGLGFHEQYF. Written as DNA, the CDR3 is TGTGCCAGCAGCTTGCCGGGACTAGGGTTCCACGAGCAGTACTTC.

The chain joins TRBV7-8 to TRBJ2-4, with 7 bases matching TRBD1. The CDR3 covers 13 residues. V dropped 1 base and J dropped 6; count of bases not matched to a gene: 0. The germline V gene has CDR1 SGHVS and CDR2 FQNEAQ. CDR3 DNA: TGTGCCAGCAGCTTAGGACAGGGAAACATTCAGTACTTC. Translating it yields CASSLGQGNIQYF.

The rearrangement joins TRBV27 to TRBJ2-3; 14 bases align to TRBD2. The V and J ends lost 5 bases and 6 bases, in that order; junction bases with no gene match: 4. The CDR3 contains 15 residues. CDR1 and CDR2 from the germline V gene are MNHEY and SMNVEV (reference sequence). The CDR3 protein is CASSGTSGGRDTQYF. The CDR3 DNA is TGTGCCAGCAGTGGGACTAGCGGGGGCCGGGATACGCAGTATTTT.

The chain carries TRBV6-1 and TRBJ2-2, with TRBD2 matching 7 bases. The V gene's germline CDR1 is MNHNS and CDR2 SASEGT. The CDR3 is made up of 16 amino acids. J gave up 4 bases and V 1 base, and 6 bases lay outside the gene matches. The CDR3 reads CASSEGYSGGTGELFF. In DNA, the CDR3 is TGTGCCAGCAGTGAAGGATACTCGGGGGGCACCGGGGAGCTGTTTTTT.

This chain uses TRBV7-8 with TRBJ2-3; the D gene is possibly TRBD2 (6 bases). This CDR3 is 15 amino acids long. The V end lost 5 bases, the J end lost 2 bases, and 14 bases lay between the germline ends. Per germline, CDR1 SGHVS and CDR2 FQNEAQ. CDR3 DNA: TGTGCCAGCAGCCCGAGGGACTCCAACACAGATACGCAGTATTTT. It yields the protein CASSPRDSNTDTQYF. The variable domain in full, completed from reference TRBV7-8 and TRBJ2-3, reads GAGVSQSPRYKVAKRGQDVALRCDPISGHVSLFWYQQALGQGPEFLTYFQNEAQLDKSGLPSDRFFAERPEGSVSTLKIQRTQQEDSAVYLCASSPRDSNTDTQYFGPGTRLTVL.